The T cell receptor beta chain under discussion was sequenced for a study of regulatory T cells in long-lasting Graves disease (dated by TCRdb to 2020 to 2022). In the study overall: Antithyroid drugs had been taken for less than 3 months by newly diagnosed Graves' disease patients. Peripheral blood TCR sequencing and RNA sequencing compared persistent Graves' disease patients with newly diagnosed Graves' disease patients. The study was conducted in China and was registered as a clinical trial. A total of around 35 samples underwent TCR sequencing, from around 13 patients with persistent Graves' disease and roughly 20 patients with newly diagnosed Graves' disease. Overall results and qualifications from the work: Lower TCR Shannon entropy and fewer highly expanded clones were observed in persistent Graves' disease patients than in newly diagnosed patients, which suggested clonal expansion. Sequencing and analysis were restricted to the TCR beta chain. Because the primary lesion, thyroid tissue, could not be accessed, the study looked at peripheral blood alone. More public clonotypes were shared among persistent patients (roughly 2,900) than among newly diagnosed patients (966). Persistent disease showed preferential use of TRBV28, TRBJ1-2 and TRBJ2-5, whereas newly diagnosed disease favored TRBV20-1 and TRBJ2-1. As a limitation, the authors acknowledged that the small sample size may reduce accuracy.

The time point tag for this specimen amounts to: newly diagnosed GD, antithyroid drugs for less than 3 months. RNA was extracted from PBMCs in TRIzol for both TCR sequencing and RNA sequencing. The diagnosis of Graves' disease was made according to American Thyroid Association guidelines. The patients came from an endocrinology department in Xi'an, China. Each patient gave 9 to 10 milliliters of peripheral blood, collected in an EDTA anticoagulant tube. PBMCs were isolated by Ficoll Paque Plus density gradient separation without further T cell sorting. RNA quality was checked with an Agilent 2100 Bioanalyzer and agarose gel, and concentration with a NanoDrop 2000. This clonotype was seen repeatedly, ten times or more. Its antigen is still unknown. The input lacks base qualities; no much larger clone sits a single base away. At the junction V is shortened by 6 bases and J by 7 bases, with 19 bases in between. According to the germline V gene, CDR1 reads MNHEY and CDR2 reads SVGEGT. Reading from cysteine to phenylalanine, the CDR3 counts 15 amino acids. Just the 45-base CDR3 DNA is kept, in frame starting at base 1.

Library method: multiplex PCR. Sequencing used an Illumina HiSeq 4000. To build TCR beta libraries, CDR3 regions were amplified by Arm-PCR using iRepertoire HTBI primers. Before sequencing, the PCR products went through gel purification. As for the authors' bioinformatics: Gene usage analysis of CDR3 amino acid clonotypes relied on the roughly 58 TRBV and more than twelve TRBJ segments identified across samples. Filtered high-quality paired reads were merged into contigs using COPE and FqMerger. BLAST was used to align contigs to IMGT TRBV, TRBD and TRBJ reference genes, and CDR3 was defined according to IMGT. Highly expanded clones were defined as clonotypes with a frequency above 0.1%. Repertoire diversity was measured by Shannon entropy, and V-J evenness by the Gini coefficient. A clonotype found in more than one individual was treated as public. TCRdb redid the processing of the public reads, applying fastp at Q25 and MiXCR, and retained in-frame beta chains. Each entry is one CDR3 protein sequence, shown with its most common DNA and genes. TCRdb's processing, not the study's, gives the V and J calls here. The sample has hundreds of thousands of distinct CDR3 sequences on record, 16% of them singletons. The ten largest clones add up to 18% of the sample.

The same sample was also studied in work on T cells in Graves' hyperthyroidism and ophthalmopathy. The other study reports the following: Stable Graves' hyperthyroidism was defined as the absence of progression to ophthalmopathy over 18 months of follow-up. Hyperthyroidism patients were aged 18 to 65 years and newly diagnosed, with disease duration of less than 2 months. Any patient with an uncontrolled infection, another autoimmune disease, pregnancy or lactation was excluded. Diagnoses relied on clinical symptoms, serum thyroxine and TRAb, thyroid ultrasound and orbital computed tomography. The TCR CDR3 was subjected to a first round of RT-PCR using the HTBI primer set and the Qiagen OneStep RT-PCR kit. Most expanded thyroid clonotypes (frequency above 0.001) were also detected in blood, a finding suggesting that blood repertoires may reflect thyroid immune responses. Ophthalmopathy was separated from stable hyperthyroidism by a 13 V-J signature model, with around 88% sensitivity and about 81% specificity obtained in cross-validation and 80%/75% obtained in testing. In validation, the model predicted progression to ophthalmopathy with approximately 71% sensitivity and around 72% specificity, a median of around six months before onset. To identify distinguishing TCR V-J signatures, a discovery cohort of around 100 patients was used, comprising 43 with Graves' ophthalmopathy and roughly 60 with stable Graves' hyperthyroidism. Prospective prediction of ophthalmopathy was tested in an independent validation cohort consisting of about 20 hyperthyroidism patients and around 16 patients who later progressed to ophthalmopathy. For training and testing, the roughly 97 patients in the discovery cohort were randomly divided in a 7:3 ratio. In addition, the study compared T-cell repertoires in thyroid tissue and in blood from about 6 Graves' hyperthyroidism patients. After sampling, hyperthyroidism patients received methimazole starting at 30 mg daily, and ophthalmopathy patients received high-dose intravenous methylprednisolone. Libraries were constructed in a second round of multiplex PCR, after which size selection and purification were carried out. Sequencing of the libraries was done on an Illumina HiSeq2000 using paired-end 100 bp reads. SOAPnuke was used to process the raw data, with reads discarded if the reads contained adapters or uncalled bases, had a mean Phred below 15, or lacked an exact constant-primer or identifier match. High-quality paired reads were merged with COPE v1.2.5, and unique nucleotide sequences were defined as clonotypes. MiTCR v1.1 was used to align clonotypes to the IMGT TRBV, TRBD and TRBJ reference segments. Analysis was restricted to V-J combinations with a frequency above 0.0001, which covered 99% to 99.2% of repertoires. The TCS score was defined as the ratio of F50 (clonal expansion) to E x V (chaos), calculated using BLOSUM62-based TCRdist between CDR3 peptides within each V-J. Welch's t-statistics and random forest reduced around 550 V-J features to fewer than 15, which were used in a naive Bayes classifier (R e1071). Sample size was not statistically predetermined, and investigators were not blinded to group allocation. TCR Vbeta CDR3 sequencing of 120 to 150 peripheral blood samples (roughly 41 ophthalmopathy, over 70 hyperthyroidism and approximately 17 progressor patients) is reported in the paper.

This TCR was sampled from a young woman with Graves disease. Donor details come from another sample of the same person, matched by shared clones. Recombination joined TRBV6-2 or TRBV6-3 with TRBJ2-1; a weak D assignment points to TRBD1 (6 bases agree). The input for sequencing was peripheral blood mononuclear cells (PBMCs), taken at new diagnosis, from a patient treated with antithyroid drugs. This receptor has the CDR3 CASSPQDSPTNEQFF. In nucleotide form, the sequence is TGTGCCAGCAGCCCCCAGGACAGCCCTACGAATGAGCAGTTCTTC.